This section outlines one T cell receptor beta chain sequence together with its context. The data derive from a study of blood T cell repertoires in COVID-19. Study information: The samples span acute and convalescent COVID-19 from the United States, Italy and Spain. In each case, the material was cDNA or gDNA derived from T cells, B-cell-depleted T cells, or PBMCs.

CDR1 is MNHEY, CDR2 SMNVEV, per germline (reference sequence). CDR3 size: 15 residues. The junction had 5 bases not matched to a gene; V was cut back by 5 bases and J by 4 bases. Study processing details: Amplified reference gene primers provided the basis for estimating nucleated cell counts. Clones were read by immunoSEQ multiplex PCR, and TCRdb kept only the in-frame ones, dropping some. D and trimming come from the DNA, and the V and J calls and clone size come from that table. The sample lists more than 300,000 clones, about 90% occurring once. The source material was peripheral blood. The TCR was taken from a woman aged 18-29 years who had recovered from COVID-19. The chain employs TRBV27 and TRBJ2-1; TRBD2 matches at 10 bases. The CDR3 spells CASSPGTSAYNEQFF. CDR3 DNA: TGTGCCAGCAGTCCCGGGACTAGCGCATACAATGAGCAGTTCTTC.